Sequencing of this T cell receptor beta chain was carried out in a study of shared clonotypes between healthy human individuals. Notes on the study in general: The donor pool, a small one, limited the genetic and exposure-history diversity represented.

The CDR3 has 13 residues. With 6 bases removed from V and 2 bases from J, the gap between germline ends came to 10 bases. CDR1 and CDR2 (germline): MNHEY, SMNVEV (reference sequence). Using immunoSEQ multiplex PCR, the repertoire was profiled, and TCRdb retains in-frame clones only, with some absent. Found here are nearly 750,000 clones, 55% to 80% of them singletons; the top ten hold more than 1.5%. As concerns this clone: The target antigen is unknown.

Sequencing was performed on memory CD4+ T cells sorted from blood. Subset denoted: CD45RA-negative fraction. This TCR was sampled from a woman aged 25 to 39 in good health. V and J are TRBV27 and TRBJ1-1; D unresolved. The CDR3 coding sequence is TGTGCCAGCAGACAATCCCTAAACACTGAAGCTTTCTTT. Its translation: CASRQSLNTEAFF.